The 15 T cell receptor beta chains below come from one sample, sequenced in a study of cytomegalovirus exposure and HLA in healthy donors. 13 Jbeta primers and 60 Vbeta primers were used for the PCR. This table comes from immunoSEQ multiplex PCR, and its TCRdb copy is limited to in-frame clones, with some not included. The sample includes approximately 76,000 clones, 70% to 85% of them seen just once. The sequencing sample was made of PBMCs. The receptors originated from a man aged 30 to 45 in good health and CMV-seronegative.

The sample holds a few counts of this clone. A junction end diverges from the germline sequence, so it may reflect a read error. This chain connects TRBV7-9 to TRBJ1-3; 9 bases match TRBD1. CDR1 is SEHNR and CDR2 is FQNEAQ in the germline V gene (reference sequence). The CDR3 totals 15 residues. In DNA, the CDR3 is TGTTCCAGCAGCGTAAACAGGGGGCTGGGAAACACCATATATTTT. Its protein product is CSSSVNRGLGNTIYF.

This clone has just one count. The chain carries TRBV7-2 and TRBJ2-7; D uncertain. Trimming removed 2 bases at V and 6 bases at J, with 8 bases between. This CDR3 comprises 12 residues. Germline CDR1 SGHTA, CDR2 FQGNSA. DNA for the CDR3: TGTGCCAGCAGCTTATCTGAGATCGAGCAGTACTTC. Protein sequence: CASSLSEIEQYF. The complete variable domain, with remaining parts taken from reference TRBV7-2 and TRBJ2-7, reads GAGVSQSPSNKVTEKGKDVELRCDPISGHTALYWYRQSLGQGLEFLIYFQGNSAPDKSGLPSDRFSAERTGGSVSTLTIQRTQQEDSAVYLCASSLSEIEQYFGPGTRLTVT.

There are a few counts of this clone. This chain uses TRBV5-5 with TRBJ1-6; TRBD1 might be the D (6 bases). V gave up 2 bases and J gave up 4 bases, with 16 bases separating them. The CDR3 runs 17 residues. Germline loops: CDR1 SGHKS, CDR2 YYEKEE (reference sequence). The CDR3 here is CASSFLGAITYNSPLHF. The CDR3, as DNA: TGTGCCAGCAGCTTCCTGGGGGCGATAACGTATAATTCACCCCTCCACTTT. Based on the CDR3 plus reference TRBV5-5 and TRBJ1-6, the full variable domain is DAGVTQSPTHLIKTRGQQVTLRCSPISGHKSVSWYQQVLGQGPQFIFQYYEKEERGRGNFPDRFSARQFPNYSSELNVNALLLGDSALYLCASSFLGAITYNSPLHFGNGTRLTVT.

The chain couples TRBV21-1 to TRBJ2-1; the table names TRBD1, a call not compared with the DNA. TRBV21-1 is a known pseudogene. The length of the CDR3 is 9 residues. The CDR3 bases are TGTGCCCATCACAATGAGCAGTTCTTC. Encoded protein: CAHHNEQFF.

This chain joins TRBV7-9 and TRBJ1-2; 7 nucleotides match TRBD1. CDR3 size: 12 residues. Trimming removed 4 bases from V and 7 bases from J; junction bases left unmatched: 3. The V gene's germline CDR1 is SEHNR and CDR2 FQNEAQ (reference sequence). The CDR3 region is CASSSAGGGYTF. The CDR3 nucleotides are TGTGCCAGCAGCTCCGCAGGGGGTGGCTACACCTTC.

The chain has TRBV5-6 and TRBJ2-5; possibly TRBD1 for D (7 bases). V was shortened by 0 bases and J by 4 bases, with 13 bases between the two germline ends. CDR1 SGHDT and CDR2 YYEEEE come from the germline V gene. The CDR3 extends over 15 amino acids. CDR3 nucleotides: TGTGCCAGCAGCTTGGCCTCAGGGGGAGGAGAGACCCAGTACTTC. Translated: CASSLASGGGETQYF.

The CDR3 here is CASGGAGGGSNQPQHF. Here the CDR3 DNA reads TGCGCCAGCGGAGGTGCAGGTGGCGGAAGCAATCAGCCCCAGCATTTT. V gene TRBV4-1 combines with J gene TRBJ1-5; D unclear. The germline CDR1 and CDR2 sequences are MGHRA and YSYEKL. The CDR3 length is 16 residues. V was trimmed by 8 bases and J by 1 base, leaving 18 bases between them.

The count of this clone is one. CDR3 sequence: CASSESGGGNYEQYF. CDR3 sequence (DNA): TGCGCCAGCAGTGAGAGCGGCGGGGGAAACTACGAGCAGTACTTC. This chain links TRBV10-2 with TRBJ2-5; 7 nucleotides agree with TRBD2. With the DNA end fitting TRBJ2-7 better, the J assignment may be wrong. CDR1 is WSHSY, CDR2 SAAADI, per germline. CDR3 length equals 15 residues.

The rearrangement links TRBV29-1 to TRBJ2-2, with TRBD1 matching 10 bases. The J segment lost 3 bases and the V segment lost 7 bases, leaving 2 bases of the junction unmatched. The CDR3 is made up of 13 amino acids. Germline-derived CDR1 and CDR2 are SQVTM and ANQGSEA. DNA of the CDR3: TGCAGCGCGACAGGGGGCGACACCGGGGAGCTGTTTTTT. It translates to CSATGGDTGELFF.

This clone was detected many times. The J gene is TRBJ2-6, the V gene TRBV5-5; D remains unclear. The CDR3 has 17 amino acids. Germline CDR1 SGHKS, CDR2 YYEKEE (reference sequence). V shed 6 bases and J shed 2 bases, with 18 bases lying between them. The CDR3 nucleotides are TGTGCCAGCAACGACTTACGAATCCGTACTGGGGCCAACGTCCTGACTTTC. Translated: CASNDLRIRTGANVLTF.

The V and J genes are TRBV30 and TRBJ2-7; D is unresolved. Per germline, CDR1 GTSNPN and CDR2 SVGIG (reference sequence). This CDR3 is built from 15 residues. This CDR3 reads CPSHGSPASSYEQYF. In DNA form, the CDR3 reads TGTCCCTCCCATGGCTCTCCCGCTAGCTCCTACGAGCAGTACTTC.

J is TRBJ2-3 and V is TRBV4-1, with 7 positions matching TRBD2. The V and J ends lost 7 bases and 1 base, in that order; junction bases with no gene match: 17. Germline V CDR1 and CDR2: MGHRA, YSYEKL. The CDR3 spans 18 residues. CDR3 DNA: TGCGCCAGCAACATGGGCGGCAAGATCAGCGGGGGCACAGATACGCAGTATTTT. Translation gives CASNMGGKISGGTDTQYF.

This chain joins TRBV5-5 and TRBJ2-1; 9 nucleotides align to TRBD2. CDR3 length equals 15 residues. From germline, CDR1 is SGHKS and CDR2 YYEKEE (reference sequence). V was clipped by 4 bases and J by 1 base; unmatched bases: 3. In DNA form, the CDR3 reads TGTGCCAGCAGCGATAGCGGGGGATCCTACAATGAGCAGTTCTTC. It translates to CASSDSGGSYNEQFF.

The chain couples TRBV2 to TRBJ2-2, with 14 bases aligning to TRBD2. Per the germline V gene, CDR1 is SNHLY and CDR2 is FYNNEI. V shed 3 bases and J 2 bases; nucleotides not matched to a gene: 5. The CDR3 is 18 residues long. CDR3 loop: CASSEGLAGDLNTGELFF. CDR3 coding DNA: TGTGCCAGCAGTGAGGGACTAGCGGGGGACCTTAACACCGGGGAGCTGTTTTTT.

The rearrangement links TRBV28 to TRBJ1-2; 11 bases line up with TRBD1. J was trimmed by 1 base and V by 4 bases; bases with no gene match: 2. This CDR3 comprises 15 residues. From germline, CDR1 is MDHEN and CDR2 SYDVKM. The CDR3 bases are TGTGCCAGCAGTTGGACAGGGGGCCTTAACTATGGCTACACCTTC. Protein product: CASSWTGGLNYGYTF.